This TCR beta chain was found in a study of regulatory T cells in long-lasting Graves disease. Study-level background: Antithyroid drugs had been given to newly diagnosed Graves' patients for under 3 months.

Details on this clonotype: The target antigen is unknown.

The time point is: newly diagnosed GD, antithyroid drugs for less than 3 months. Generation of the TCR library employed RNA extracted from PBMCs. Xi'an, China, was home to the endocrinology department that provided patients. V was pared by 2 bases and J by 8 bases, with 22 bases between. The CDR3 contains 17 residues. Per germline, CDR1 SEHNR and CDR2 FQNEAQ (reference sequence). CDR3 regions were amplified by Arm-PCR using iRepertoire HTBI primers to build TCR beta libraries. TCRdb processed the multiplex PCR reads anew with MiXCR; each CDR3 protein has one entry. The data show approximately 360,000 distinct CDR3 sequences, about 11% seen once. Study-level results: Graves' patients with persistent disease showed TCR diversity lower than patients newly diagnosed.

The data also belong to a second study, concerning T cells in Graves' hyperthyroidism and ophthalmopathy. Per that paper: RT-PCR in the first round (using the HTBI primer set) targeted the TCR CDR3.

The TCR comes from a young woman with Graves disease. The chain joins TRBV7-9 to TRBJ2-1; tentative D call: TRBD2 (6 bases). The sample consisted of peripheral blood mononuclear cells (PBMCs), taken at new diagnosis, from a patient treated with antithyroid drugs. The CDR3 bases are TGTGCCAGCAGCTTATCTGGTTTCGGGAGAATCATCTATGAGCAGTTCTTC. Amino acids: CASSLSGFGRIIYEQFF.